What follows is one TCR beta chain and its context. Assay: immunoSEQ multiplex PCR; the TCRdb copy retains only in-frame clones and omits some. Among over 200,000 clones listed, 80% to 90% were seen once. The data originate from a study of blood T cell repertoires in COVID-19. Study overall: The analysed material was cDNA or gDNA that came from T cells, B-cell-depleted T cells, or PBMCs.

This CDR3 region has 15 residues. Per germline, CDR1 MGHRA and CDR2 YSYEKL. J lost 5 bases, V lost 2 bases, and 2 bases had no gene match. Someone with COVID-19 had been met by exposed participants within 2 weeks before study entry. The sequencing input was PBMCs or T cells enriched from blood (not recorded which). The J gene is TRBJ2-2, the V gene TRBV4-1, with 10 bases fitting TRBD2. The receptor's source is a woman in her thirties who had been exposed to COVID-19. CDR3 sequence: CASSQTLAGTGELFF. CDR3 nucleotides: TGCGCCAGCAGCCAAACACTAGCGGGGACCGGGGAGCTGTTTTTT.